One sample yielded the 5 T cell receptor beta chains listed below, sequenced in a study of OX40 agonist ivuxolimab in advanced cancers. The method was immunoSEQ multiplex PCR; TCRdb's version includes in-frame clones alone and lacks a portion of them. The profile shows 43,000 or so clones, approximately 83% of them singletons. The specimen was CD4+ or CD8+ T cells sorted from blood, collected in a trial of the OX40 agonist ivuxolimab. The receptors were sampled from an adult with an advanced solid tumor such as melanoma, head and neck, liver or kidney cancer.

The J gene is TRBJ2-7, the V gene TRBV6-6; D may be TRBD2 (5 bases). Trimming cost V 0 bases and J 5 bases, with 11 bases left between them. The CDR3 length is 14 residues. Germline lookup yields CDR1 MNHNY and CDR2 SVGAGI (reference sequence). The CDR3 nucleotides read TGTGCCAGCAGTTACTCGGAGGAAGTCAACGAGCAGTACTTC. It specifies CASSYSEEVNEQYF.

V and J are TRBV5-1 and TRBJ1-1, with 7 bases fitting TRBD1. From germline, CDR1 is SGHRS and CDR2 YFSETQ. The junction had 9 bases not matched to a gene; V was cut back by 5 bases and J by 5 bases. This CDR3 has 14 residues. The CDR3 coding sequence is TGCGCCAGCAGTCCAACAGGGGCAGAAACTGAAGCTTTCTTT. Translating it yields CASSPTGAETEAFF.

The chain combines TRBV19 with TRBJ1-3; 10 bases are a match to TRBD1. CDR3 length: 19 residues. Germline assignment: CDR1 LNHDA and CDR2 SQIVND (reference sequence). Trimming removed 5 bases from V and 3 bases from J; junction bases left unmatched: 16. CDR3 amino acids: CASSPLPGQGLSSGNTIYF. The CDR3 DNA sequence: TGTGCCAGTAGTCCTCTTCCGGGACAGGGGCTAAGTAGTGGAAACACCATATATTTT.

The chain has TRBV28 and TRBJ2-7; TRBD2 aligns across 7 bases. This CDR3 spans 15 amino acids. Germline CDR1 is MDHEN and CDR2 is SYDVKM. The ends lost 6 bases at V and 3 bases at J; junction bases unmatched: 11. The CDR3 is CASSLRESLFYEQYF. The CDR3 DNA reads as TGTGCCAGCAGCCTGCGGGAGTCCCTCTTCTACGAGCAGTACTTC.

In this sample, this clone turned up once. The V and J genes are TRBV6-6 and TRBJ1-5; 8 bases match TRBD1. This CDR3 has 14 residues. V lost 6 bases, J lost 2 bases, and 3 bases stayed unmatched. The germline V gene encodes CDR1 MNHNY and CDR2 SVGAGI (reference sequence). For the CDR3, the DNA is TGTGCCAGCAGGCTACAGGGGGGCAATCAGCCCCAGCATTTT. Its translation is CASRLQGGNQPQHF.